This T cell receptor beta chain is drawn from a study of shared clonotypes between healthy human individuals. The study, taken as a whole, reports: Estimated clonotype richness was generally higher in naive than memory subsets. Naive CD4 clonotype sharing across four donors was about 5%.

Subsets obtained from CD4+ cells comprised CD45RA+ naive and CD45RA-negative memory cells. On this clone: Antigen: not known.

Per germline, CDR1 MNHEY and CDR2 SMNVEV (reference sequence). Trimming took 2 bases from V and 0 from J; bases not matched to a gene: 3. The CDR3 covers 17 residues. The study ran the assay at deep level. The assay was immunoSEQ multiplex PCR, and TCRdb's table has in-frame clones only and misses some. The sample holds 1.4 million to 1.5 million clones, around 97% seen once. The sequence was obtained from a man younger than 40 in good health. Sequenced material: naive CD4+ T cells sorted from blood. This sample's subset: CD45RA+ positively selected. The rearrangement uses TRBV27 and TRBJ2-2, with 10 bases that match TRBD2. The CDR3 DNA is TGTGCCAGCAGTTTAGGGACTAGCGCCGCGAACACCGGGGAGCTGTTTTTT. Residues: CASSLGTSAANTGELFF.